This T cell receptor beta chain was recovered during a study of T cell responses to AZD1222 COVID-19 vaccine. Findings and caveats of the study: Donors skewed white British and female; clonal diversity was possibly underestimated.

There are 13 residues in the CDR3. Losses at the gene ends were 3 bases for V and 7 bases for J; bases not matched to a gene: 1. The germline CDR1 and CDR2 sequences are SNHLY and FYNNEI. A word on this clone: Antigen specificity is unknown.

Profiling relied on immunoSEQ multiplex PCR, and the TCRdb table lists in-frame clones only, not all of them. The profile shows around 200,000 clones, about 93% of them singletons. The sequencing used peripheral blood, collected 28 days after the second dose of the MenACWY control vaccine. The source of this sequence is an adult who received the MenACWY meningococcal vaccine as a control. The V gene is TRBV2, the J gene TRBJ2-4; 9 nucleotides align to TRBD1. CDR3 sequence: CASSDTGGNIQYF. CDR3 coding DNA: TGTGCCAGCAGTGATACAGGGGGCAACATTCAGTACTTC.